This T cell receptor beta chain was profiled in a study of radiation and T cells in renal cell carcinoma. This CDR3 is 17 amino acids long. CDR1 and CDR2 (germline): SGHNT, YYREEE (reference sequence). The V and J ends lost 4 bases and 0 bases, in that order; junction bases with no gene match: 6. As to time point: blood 2 weeks post-SBRT. Sample treatment: 15 Gy SBRT to primary tumor, nephrectomy 4 weeks later. Profiled with immunoSEQ multiplex PCR; TCRdb holds only in-frame clones, not every one. Of around 60,000 clones listed, roughly 79% are singletons. This TCR was sampled from a man between 60 and 75 years old with renal cell carcinoma. The chain is built from TRBV5-4 and TRBJ2-1; 11 bases are a match to TRBD1. Sequences were derived from blood, sampled from a patient whose treatment included radiotherapy and nephrectomy. The CDR3 region is CASSGRTGGASYNEQFF. In DNA, the CDR3 is TGTGCCAGCAGCGGGCGGACAGGGGGCGCCTCCTACAATGAGCAGTTCTTC. Complete variable domain (other parts from reference TRBV5-4 and TRBJ2-1): ETGVTQSPTHLIKTRGQQVTLRCSSQSGHNTVSWYQQALGQGPQFIFQYYREEENGRGNFPPRFSGLQFPNYSSELNVNALELDDSALYLCASSGRTGGASYNEQFFGPGTRLTVL.